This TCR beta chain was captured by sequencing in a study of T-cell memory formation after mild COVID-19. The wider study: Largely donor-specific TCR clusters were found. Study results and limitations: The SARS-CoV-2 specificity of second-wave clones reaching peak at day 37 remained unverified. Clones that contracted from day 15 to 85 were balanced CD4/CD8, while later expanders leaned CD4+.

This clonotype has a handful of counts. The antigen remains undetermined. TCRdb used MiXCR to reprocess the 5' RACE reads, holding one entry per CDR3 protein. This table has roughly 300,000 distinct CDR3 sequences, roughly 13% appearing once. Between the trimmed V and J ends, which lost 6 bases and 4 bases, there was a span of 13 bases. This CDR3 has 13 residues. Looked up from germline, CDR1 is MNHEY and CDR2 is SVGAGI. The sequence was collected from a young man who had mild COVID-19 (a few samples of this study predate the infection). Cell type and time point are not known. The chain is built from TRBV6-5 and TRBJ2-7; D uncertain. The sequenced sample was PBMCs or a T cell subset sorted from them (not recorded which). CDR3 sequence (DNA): TGTGCCAGCAGATCCATGGACGGGTACGAGCAGTACGTC. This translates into CASRSMDGYEQYV.